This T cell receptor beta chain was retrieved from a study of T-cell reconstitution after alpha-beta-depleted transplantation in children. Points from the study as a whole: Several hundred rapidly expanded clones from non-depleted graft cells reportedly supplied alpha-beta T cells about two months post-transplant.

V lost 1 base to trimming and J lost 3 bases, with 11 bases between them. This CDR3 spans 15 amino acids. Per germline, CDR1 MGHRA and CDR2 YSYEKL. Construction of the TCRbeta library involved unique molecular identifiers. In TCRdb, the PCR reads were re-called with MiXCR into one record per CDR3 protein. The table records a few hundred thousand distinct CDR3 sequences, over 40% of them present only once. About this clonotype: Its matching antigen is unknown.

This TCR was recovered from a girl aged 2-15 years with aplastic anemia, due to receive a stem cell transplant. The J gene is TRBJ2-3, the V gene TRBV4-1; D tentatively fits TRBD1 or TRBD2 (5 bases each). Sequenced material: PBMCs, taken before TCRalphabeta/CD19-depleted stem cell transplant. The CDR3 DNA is TGCGCCAGCAGCCAAGTCGGGGCAGCGACAGATACGCAGTATTTT. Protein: CASSQVGAATDTQYF.